This TCR beta chain was identified in a study of blood T cell repertoires in COVID-19. Seattle patient enrollment occurred during active infection, with longitudinal follow-up thereafter. The CDR3 has 15 residues. V lost 3 bases to trimming and J lost 5 bases; unmatched junction nucleotides: 6. Germline V gene sequence: CDR1 KGHSH, CDR2 LQKENI. Per the study methods: Amplifying reference gene primers gave estimates of nucleated cell counts. Assay: immunoSEQ multiplex PCR; the TCRdb copy retains only in-frame clones and omits some. V and J calls and clone size are copied from that table; D and trimming were computed from the DNA. The sample shows fewer than 300,000 clones, approximately 87% of them seen only once.

The sample consisted of peripheral blood. The genes are TRBV18 and TRBJ2-7; 11 nucleotides agree with TRBD1. The receptor's source is a young woman with COVID-19, enrolled during active disease. The CDR3 nucleotides read TGTGCCAGCTCACCTAAGGACAGGGGGCTCGACGAGCAGTACTTC. Amino acids: CASSPKDRGLDEQYF. Full variable domain (rest looked up from reference TRBV18 and TRBJ2-7): NAGVMQNPRHLVRRRGQEARLRCSPMKGHSHVYWYRQLPEEGLKFMVYLQKENIIDESGMPKERFSAEFPKEGPSILRIQQVVRGDSAAYFCASSPKDRGLDEQYFGPGTRLTVT.